Below, one T cell receptor (beta chain) is given with its context. This sample is drawn from a study of T cell repertoires in cytomegalovirus infection. Between the trimmed V and J ends, which lost 8 bases and 0 bases, there was a span of 16 bases. Germline lookup yields CDR1 ENHRY and CDR2 SYGVKD. The CDR3 is 15 amino acids. TCRdb called the reads again in MiXCR, with one record for every CDR3 protein. The sample lists a few hundred thousand distinct CDR3 sequences, roughly 13% occurring once. The TCR sequence derives from a human donor in good health (CMV status not recorded). Some clones in this sample may be carry-over from other donors' samples. Sequencing was done on a sample of PBMCs. The V and J genes are TRBV10-3 and TRBJ1-1; D not resolved. The CDR3 is CAISNSLLMNTEAFF. The CDR3 region has the DNA TGTGCCATCTCTAATAGCCTTCTGATGAACACTGAAGCTTTCTTT.